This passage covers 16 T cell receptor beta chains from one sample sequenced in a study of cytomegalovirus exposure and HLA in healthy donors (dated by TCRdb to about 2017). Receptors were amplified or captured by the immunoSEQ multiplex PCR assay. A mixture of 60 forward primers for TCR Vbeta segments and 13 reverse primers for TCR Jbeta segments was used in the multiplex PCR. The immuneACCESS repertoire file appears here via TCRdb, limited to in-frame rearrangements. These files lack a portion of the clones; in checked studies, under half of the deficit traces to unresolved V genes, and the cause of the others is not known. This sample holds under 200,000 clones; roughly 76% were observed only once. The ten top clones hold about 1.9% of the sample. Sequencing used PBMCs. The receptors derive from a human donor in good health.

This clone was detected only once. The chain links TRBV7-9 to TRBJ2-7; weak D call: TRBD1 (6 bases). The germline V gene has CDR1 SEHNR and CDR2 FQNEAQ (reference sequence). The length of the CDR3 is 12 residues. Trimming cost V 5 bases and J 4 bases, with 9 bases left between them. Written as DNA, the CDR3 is TGTGCCAGCAGCGACGACAGGTACGAGCAGTACTTC. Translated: CASSDDRYEQYF.

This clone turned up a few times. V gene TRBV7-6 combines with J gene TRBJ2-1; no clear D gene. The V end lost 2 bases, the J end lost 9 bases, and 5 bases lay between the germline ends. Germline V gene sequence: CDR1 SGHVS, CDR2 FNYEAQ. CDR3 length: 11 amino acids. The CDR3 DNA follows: TGTGCCAGCAGCTTAACGCGTGAGCAGTTCTTC. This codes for CASSLTREQFF.

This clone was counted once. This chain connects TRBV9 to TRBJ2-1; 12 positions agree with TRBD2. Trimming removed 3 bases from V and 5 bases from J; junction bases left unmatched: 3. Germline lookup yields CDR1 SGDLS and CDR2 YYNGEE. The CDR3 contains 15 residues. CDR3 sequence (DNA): TGTGCCAGCAGCGGAACTAGCGGGGGGCACAATGAGCAGTTCTTC. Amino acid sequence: CASSGTSGGHNEQFF.

CDR3 coding DNA: TGTGCCAGTACCGGGACAGGGGAATCGTACGAGCAGTACTTC. This encodes CASTGTGESYEQYF. The gene calls are TRBV19 and TRBJ2-7; TRBD1 agrees at 10 bases. The V gene's germline CDR1 is LNHDA and CDR2 SQIVND (reference sequence). The J segment lost 4 bases and the V segment lost 7 bases, leaving 7 bases of the junction unmatched. This CDR3 has 14 amino acids.

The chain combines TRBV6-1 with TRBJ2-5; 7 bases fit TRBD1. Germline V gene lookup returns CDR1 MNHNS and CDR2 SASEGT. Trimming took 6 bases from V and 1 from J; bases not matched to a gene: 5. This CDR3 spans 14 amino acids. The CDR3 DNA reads TGTGCCAGCAGACCTTGGACAGGCCAAGAGACCCAGTACTTC. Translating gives CASRPWTGQETQYF.

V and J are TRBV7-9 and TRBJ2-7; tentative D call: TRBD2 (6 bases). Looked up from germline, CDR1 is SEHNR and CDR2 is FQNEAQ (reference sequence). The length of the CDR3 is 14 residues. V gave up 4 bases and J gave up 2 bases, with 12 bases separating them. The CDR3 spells CASSYGDSAYEQYF. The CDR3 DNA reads TGTGCCAGCAGCTACGGGGACTCAGCCTACGAGCAGTACTTC.

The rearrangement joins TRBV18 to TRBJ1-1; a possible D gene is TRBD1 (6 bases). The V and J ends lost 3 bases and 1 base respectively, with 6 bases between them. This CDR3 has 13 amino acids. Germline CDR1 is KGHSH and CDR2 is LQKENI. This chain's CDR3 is CASSPTGNTEAFF. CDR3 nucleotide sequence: TGTGCCAGCTCACCGACAGGGAACACTGAAGCTTTCTTT.

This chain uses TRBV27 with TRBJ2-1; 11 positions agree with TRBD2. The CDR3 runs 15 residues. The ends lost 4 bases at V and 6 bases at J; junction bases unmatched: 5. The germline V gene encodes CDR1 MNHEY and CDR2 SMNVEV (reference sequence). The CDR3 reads CASSSGTSGVNEQFF. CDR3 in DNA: TGTGCCAGCAGTTCCGGGACTAGCGGTGTCAATGAGCAGTTCTTC.

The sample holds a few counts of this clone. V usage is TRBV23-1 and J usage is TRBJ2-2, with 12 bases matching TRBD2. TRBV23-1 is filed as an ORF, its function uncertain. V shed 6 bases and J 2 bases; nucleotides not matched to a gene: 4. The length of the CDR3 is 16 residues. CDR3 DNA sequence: TGCGCCAGCAGCCAACTAGCGGGGGGAAACACCGGGGAGCTGTTTTTT. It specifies CASSQLAGGNTGELFF.

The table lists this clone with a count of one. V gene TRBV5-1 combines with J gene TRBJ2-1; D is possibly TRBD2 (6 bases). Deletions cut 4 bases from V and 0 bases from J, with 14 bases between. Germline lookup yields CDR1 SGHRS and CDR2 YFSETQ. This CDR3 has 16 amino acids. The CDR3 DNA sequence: TGCGCCAGCAGCCCAGGATCGGGACTCTCCTACAATGAGCAGTTCTTC. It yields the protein CASSPGSGLSYNEQFF.

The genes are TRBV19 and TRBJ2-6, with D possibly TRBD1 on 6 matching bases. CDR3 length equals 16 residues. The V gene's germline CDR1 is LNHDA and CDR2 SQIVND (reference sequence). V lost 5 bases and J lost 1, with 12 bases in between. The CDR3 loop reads CASSGLQGSGANVLTF. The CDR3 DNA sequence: TGTGCCAGTAGTGGATTACAGGGATCTGGGGCCAACGTCCTGACTTTC.

This CDR3 reads CSVEGGRGADTQYF. For the CDR3, the DNA is TGCAGCGTTGAAGGAGGTCGGGGTGCAGATACGCAGTATTTT. The V call is TRBV29-1, the J call TRBJ2-3, with a tentative D call TRBD2 (5 bases). V was clipped by 1 base and J by 4 bases, with 12 bases between them. This CDR3 contains 14 residues. Germline V gene lookup returns CDR1 SQVTM and CDR2 ANQGSEA.

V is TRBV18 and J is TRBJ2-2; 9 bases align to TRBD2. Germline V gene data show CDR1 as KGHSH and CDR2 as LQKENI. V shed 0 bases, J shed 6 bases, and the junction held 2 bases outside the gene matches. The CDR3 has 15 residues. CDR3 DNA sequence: TGTGCCAGCTCACCACCTAGCGGGGGTGCCGGGGAGCTGTTTTTT. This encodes CASSPPSGGAGELFF.

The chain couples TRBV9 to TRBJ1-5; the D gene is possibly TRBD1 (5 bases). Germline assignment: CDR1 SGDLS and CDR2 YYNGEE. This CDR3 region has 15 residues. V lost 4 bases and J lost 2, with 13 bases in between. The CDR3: CASSPSGLGNQPQHF. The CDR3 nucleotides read TGTGCCAGCAGCCCTTCGGGACTGGGCAATCAGCCCCAGCATTTT.

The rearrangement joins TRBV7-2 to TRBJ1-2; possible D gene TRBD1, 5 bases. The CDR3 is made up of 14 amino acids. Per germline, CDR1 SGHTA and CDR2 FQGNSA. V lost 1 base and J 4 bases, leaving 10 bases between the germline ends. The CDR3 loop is CASSLDQGSYGYTF. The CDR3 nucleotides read TGTGCCAGCAGCTTAGATCAGGGAAGCTATGGCTACACCTTC.

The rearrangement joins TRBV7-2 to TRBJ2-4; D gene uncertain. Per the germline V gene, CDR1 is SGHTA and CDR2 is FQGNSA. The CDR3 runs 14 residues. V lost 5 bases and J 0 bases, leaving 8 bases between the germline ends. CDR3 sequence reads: CASSQLVAKNIQYF. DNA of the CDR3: TGTGCCAGCAGCCAACTCGTAGCCAAAAACATTCAGTACTTC.